The text below deals with one TCR beta chain. Its antigen remains unknown. The naive CD8 fraction comprised CD45RO-negative cells positively selected for CCR7 and excluded terminally differentiated effector memory CD45RA+ cells. Donors comprised healthy HIV-negative adults lacking recent acute infections or vaccinations. Nashville, Tennessee was home to all donors, each a Caucasian adult. The data were obtained in a study of shared clonotypes between healthy human individuals. General observations from the study: Sorted-subset sequencing was shown by rarefaction to be incomplete despite large depth. Roughly 4.6% of naive CD4 clonotypes were common to a few donors.

Assay used: immunoSEQ multiplex PCR; TCRdb lists only in-frame clones, some missing. This sample yields about 2 million clones, of which approximately 94% are seen a single time; approximately 1.2% belongs to the top ten. The sample taken for sequencing was naive CD8+ T cells sorted from blood. The TCR sequence derives from a man younger than 35 in good health.

The CDR3 bases are TGTGCCAGCAGCTTGTTGATAGGGGTACACACTGAAGCTTTCTTT. Translated: CASSLLIGVHTEAFF. The chain links TRBV5-4 to TRBJ1-1, with TRBD1 as a possible D gene (5 bases). This CDR3 region has 15 residues. Trimming took off 1 base at V and 3 bases at J, with 13 bases between the two ends. The germline V gene encodes CDR1 SGHNT and CDR2 YYREEE (reference sequence).